The next 12 T cell receptor beta chains were all read from a single sample in a study of technical replicates of blood from several donors. The protocol was immunoSEQ multiplex PCR, while the TCRdb copy is restricted to in-frame clones and leaves out a portion. There are more than 90,000 clones in the sample; roughly 95% occur only once, and 0.22% lies in the top ten. Sequencing input: T cells isolated from PBMCs. The receptor set was obtained from a human donor in good health.

This rearrangement joins TRBV4-1 to TRBJ2-7; D might be TRBD2 (5 bases). The CDR3 extends over 15 amino acids. V gave up 0 bases and J gave up 0 bases, with 9 bases separating them. Germline V lookup: CDR1 MGHRA, CDR2 YSYEKL. CDR3 in amino acids: CASSQEGGPSYEQYF. CDR3 sequence (DNA): TGCGCCAGCAGCCAAGAGGGCGGGCCCTCCTACGAGCAGTACTTC.

J is TRBJ1-1 and V is TRBV7-2, with 10 positions matching TRBD1. This CDR3 has 15 amino acids. Looked up from germline, CDR1 is SGHTA and CDR2 is FQGNSA. V was clipped by 1 base and J by 3 bases; unmatched bases: 2. CDR3 coding DNA: TGTGCCAGCAGCTTAGTAGGGACAGGGGACACTGAAGCTTTCTTT. Its translation: CASSLVGTGDTEAFF.

The chain combines TRBV30 with TRBJ1-4; TRBD1 matches at 10 bases. Germline V gene data show CDR1 as GTSNPN and CDR2 as SVGIG (reference sequence). This CDR3 has 16 residues. The V and J ends lost 2 bases and 14 bases, in that order; junction bases with no gene match: 17. CDR3 nucleotide sequence: TGTGCCTGGAGTTTCTCGCTACCGGGACAGGGGTTCGGGCTGTTTTTT. It yields the protein CAWSFSLPGQGFGLFF.

This chain joins TRBV9 and TRBJ1-2; tentative D call: TRBD1 (5 bases). V lost 2 bases, J lost 7 bases, and 15 bases lay in between. The CDR3 has 14 amino acids. From germline, CDR1 is SGDLS and CDR2 YYNGEE. CDR3 sequence: CASSVQGGVSGYTF. The DNA of the CDR3 is TGTGCCAGCAGCGTTCAGGGAGGGGTTTCTGGCTACACCTTC. Together with reference TRBV9 and TRBJ1-2, the CDR3 gives the full variable domain: DSGVTQTPKHLITATGQRVTLRCSPRSGDLSVYWYQQSLDQGLQFLIQYYNGEERAKGNILERFSAQQFPDLHSELNLSSLELGDSALYFCASSVQGGVSGYTFGSGTRLTVV.

Only a few counts were recorded for this clone. The rearrangement joins TRBV27 to TRBJ1-1, with 7 bases fitting TRBD1. From germline, CDR1 is MNHEY and CDR2 SMNVEV (reference sequence). V trimming: 5 bases; J trimming: 0 bases; junction bases outside the gene matches: 6. The CDR3 runs 15 residues. The CDR3 region is CASSPGQSMNTEAFF. The CDR3 coding sequence is TGTGCCAGCAGTCCGGGACAGAGTATGAACACTGAAGCTTTCTTT.

The V and J genes are TRBV27 and TRBJ2-3, with TRBD2 matching over 10 bases. There are 14 residues in the CDR3. The V segment lost 10 bases and the J segment 2 bases; nucleotides outside the gene matches: 6. CDR1 is MNHEY, CDR2 SMNVEV, per germline (reference sequence). As DNA, the CDR3 is TGTGCCACTCAAGCGGGGGGGCTCACAGATACGCAGTATTTT. Translation: CATQAGGLTDTQYF.

In nucleotides, the CDR3 is TGCGCCAGCAGTACCTACTCGACAGGGGATGGCTACACCTTC. It specifies CASSTYSTGDGYTF. The J gene is TRBJ1-2, the V gene TRBV10-2; 8 positions agree with TRBD1. The V and J ends lost 5 bases and 6 bases, in that order; junction bases with no gene match: 8. The CDR3 consists of 14 residues. Germline V gene sequence: CDR1 WSHSY, CDR2 SAAADI.

The gene calls are TRBV4-2 and TRBJ2-3; D is uncertain. V lost 5 bases, J lost 8 bases, and 17 bases lay in between. The CDR3 covers 14 residues. The V gene's germline CDR1 is LGHNA and CDR2 YNFKEQ. The CDR3 region is CASSSEGDPATQYF. The CDR3 DNA follows: TGTGCCAGCAGCAGTGAAGGAGACCCCGCTACGCAGTATTTT.

The DNA for the CDR3 is TGTGCCAGTAATACCGACAGGGGGGCCTCGCCCCAGCATTTT. It encodes CASNTDRGASPQHF. V is TRBV19 and J is TRBJ1-5, with TRBD1 identical over 9 bases. The V segment lost 7 bases and the J segment 9 bases; nucleotides outside the gene matches: 10. CDR1 and CDR2 (germline): LNHDA, SQIVND (reference sequence). CDR3 size: 14 residues.

The rearrangement links TRBV15 to TRBJ2-7; 7 bases fit TRBD2. The CDR3 sequence is 15 residues long. Trimming removed 0 bases from V and 6 bases from J; junction bases left unmatched: 8. Germline V CDR1 and CDR2: LNHNV, YYDKDF (reference sequence). The CDR3 DNA reads as TGTGCCACCAGCAGAGAGGGAGGGGCCTTCGGCGAGCAGTACTTC. This sequence encodes CATSREGGAFGEQYF.

The chain is built from TRBV11-2 and TRBJ2-1; D ambiguous. With 5 bases removed from V and 9 bases from J, the gap between germline ends came to 11 bases. The CDR3 runs to 12 residues. Looked up from germline, CDR1 is SGHAT and CDR2 is FQNNGV. The CDR3 spells CASSPTGSEQFF. In DNA, the CDR3 is TGTGCCAGCAGCCCGACCGGGTCTGAGCAGTTCTTC.

CDR3 region: CASRVYSTDTQYF. CDR3 DNA sequence: TGTGCCAGCAGGGTCTATAGCACAGATACGCAGTATTTT. This sequence joins TRBV6-4 and TRBJ2-3; D uncertain. CDR3 size: 13 residues. Between the trimmed V and J ends, which lost 6 bases and 0 bases, there was a span of 7 bases. From germline, CDR1 is MRHNA and CDR2 SNTAGT.